These T cell receptor beta chains were read from a single sample in a study of shared clonotypes between healthy human individuals. Sequencing was performed with immunoSEQ multiplex PCR; in TCRdb, only in-frame clones are kept and a portion is missing. In the table there are some 470,000 clones, roughly four fifths of which are singletons. Sequences were obtained from PBMCs. These receptor sequences come from a woman aged 40 to 55 in good health. Some clones in this sample may be carry-over from other donors' samples. Each CDR3 is given with its conserved first and last residue. Each record gives: clone size, V gene, J gene, D gene, CDR3 DNA, CDR3 protein. The D gene is left open where the match is weak. A row's size may be missing; if present it is once, few, many or a size class.

>.|TRBV7-9|TRBJ1-2|.
TGTGCCAGCAGCTTAGGAACGGGACCGGTCTATGGCTACACCTTC
CASSLGTGPVYGYTF
>.|TRBV20-1|TRBJ2-4|.
TGCAGTGCTTCCTCCGGGAGCCGACAGTACTTC
CSASSGSRQYF
>.|TRBV18|TRBJ1-2|.
TGTGCCAGCTCACCAGTCGGCAATGAGGGCTACACCTTC
CASSPVGNEGYTF
>.|TRBV11-2|TRBJ2-1|TRBD2
TGTGCCAGCATTCTCCTAGCGGGAGCTAGGAATGAGCAGTTCTTC
CASILLAGARNEQFF
>once|TRBV5-8|TRBJ1-1|.
TGTGCCAGCAGCTTGTCCAGTAACATGAACACTGAAGCTTTCTTT
CASSLSSNMNTEAFF
>.|TRBV4-1|TRBJ1-1|.
TGCGCCAGCAGCCAAGATCGGAGAACTGACAGATTTGAAGCTTTCTTT
CASSQDRRTDRFEAFF
>once|TRBV5-1|TRBJ1-1|TRBD1
TGCGCCAGCAGCCCGGCACAGGGGTGGGTGAACACTGAAGCTTTCTTT
CASSPAQGWVNTEAFF
>.|TRBV5-5|TRBJ2-5|.
TGTGCCAGCAGCTTCGGGGTTGGTAAAGAGACCCAGTACTTC
CASSFGVGKETQYF
>.|TRBV7-6|TRBJ1-1|TRBD1
TGTGCCAGCAGCTTAGTATCAGGGGGGATCACTGAAGCTTTCTTT
CASSLVSGGITEAFF
>.|TRBV2|TRBJ2-7|.
TGTGCCAGCAGTAATCTTGAGCAGTACTTC
CASSNLEQYF
>.|TRBV6-5|TRBJ2-2|TRBD1
TGTGCCAGCGTAGAGACAGGGGGTACCGGGGAGCTGTTTTTT
CASVETGGTGELFF
>.|TRBV10-1|TRBJ2-7|TRBD1
TGCGCCAGCAGTGCCGGGACAGGGGGTCGGGAGCAGTACTTC
CASSAGTGGREQYF
>many|TRBV6-1|TRBJ1-1|TRBD1
TGTGCCAGCAGTGAAAGGGGGCGGAGGGACAGGGGAATAGCTTTCTTT
CASSERGRRDRGIAFF
>.|TRBV6-1|TRBJ2-1|.
TGTGCCAGCCGGACGAGAGAGGGAGGCAATGAGCAGTTCTTC
CASRTREGGNEQFF
>few|TRBV7-9|TRBJ2-5|TRBD2
TGTGCCAGCAGCTTCACTAGCGGACAAGAGACCCAGTACTTC
CASSFTSGQETQYF
>few|TRBV5-3|TRBJ2-3|TRBD2
TGTGCCAGAAGCTCCTTCGCTAGCGGGAGTCTAAGCACAGATACGCAGTATTTT
CARSSFASGSLSTDTQYF
>.|TRBV18|TRBJ2-1|.
TGTGCCAGCTCGCACAGTAGCGGTAGCAATGAGCAGTTCTTC
CASSHSSGSNEQFF
>once|TRBV27|TRBJ2-2|TRBD1
TGTGCCAGCAGTCCGAGACAGGGCCTGGGCACCGGGGAGCTGTTTTTT
CASSPRQGLGTGELFF
>.|TRBV30|TRBJ2-7|TRBD2
TGTGCCTGGAGTGTACGAGCTAGCGGGAGGATCGCCTACGAGCAGTACTTC
CAWSVRASGRIAYEQYF
>once|TRBV19|TRBJ2-2|.
TGTGCCAGTAGTCCCCTCGTGGATAGCGGTACCGGGGAGCTGTTTTTT
CASSPLVDSGTGELFF
>.|TRBV6-1|TRBJ2-7|.
TGTGCCAGCCTGAGCCCCGGGTTGTACGAGCAGTACTTC
CASLSPGLYEQYF
>.|TRBV30|TRBJ1-2|.
TGTGCCTGGAGTCGAAGGACAGAAACTAACTATGGCTACACCTTC
CAWSRRTETNYGYTF
>once|TRBV2|TRBJ2-1|TRBD1
TGTGCCAGCAGGGACAGGGGGGATGAGCAGTTCTTC
CASRDRGDEQFF
>.|TRBV29-1|TRBJ2-1|TRBD1
TGCACCGCCGGTGAGGGACAGAACAATGAGCAGTTCTTC
CTAGEGQNNEQFF
>few|TRBV6-1|TRBJ1-5|.
TGTGCCAGCAGTGAATTTATAGGGATCAATCAGCCCCAGCATTTT
CASSEFIGINQPQHF
>.|TRBV23-1|TRBJ2-7|TRBD2
TGCGCCAGCAACTCCCGGGGAGAAACTAGCGGGAGGGCCCGGGGCGAGCAGTACTTC
CASNSRGETSGRARGEQYF
>.|TRBV10-3|TRBJ1-4|TRBD1
TGTGCCATCAGTGAGTCTGACAGGGTATCATATGAAAAACTGTTTTTT
CAISESDRVSYEKLFF
>.|TRBV21-1|TRBJ1-1|.
TGTGCCAGCAGCAGGGCTTTCTTT
CASSRAFF
>.|TRBV2|TRBJ2-7|TRBD2
TGTGCCAGCAGTATACGACTAGCGGGAGATCGGTCCTACGAGCAGTACTTC
CASSIRLAGDRSYEQYF
>.|TRBV5-4|TRBJ1-1|TRBD1
TGTGCCAGCAGCCAAGCAGGGGGAAACACTGAAGCTTTCTTT
CASSQAGGNTEAFF
>.|TRBV7-8|TRBJ2-7|TRBD1
TGTGCCAGCAGCCCCAGGACAGGGGCCGAGCAGTACTTC
CASSPRTGAEQYF
>.|TRBV5-1|TRBJ2-2|.
TGCGCCAGCAGCCCGATGGGGAACACCGGGGAGCTGTTTTTT
CASSPMGNTGELFF
>.|TRBV6-1|TRBJ2-7|.
TGTGCCACCGGGAGAGGCGCCACTTACGAGCAGTACTTC
CATGRGATYEQYF
>few|TRBV30|TRBJ1-1|TRBD1
TGTGCCTGGAGATCACGGACAGGCAGATGGACTGAAGCTTTCTTT
CAWRSRTGRWTEAFF
>.|TRBV30|TRBJ1-1|.
TGTGCCTGGAGCAAAACCCGTCAGAACACTGAAGCTTTCTTT
CAWSKTRQNTEAFF
>.|TRBV4-2|TRBJ2-1|TRBD2
TGTGCCAGCAGCCAACCGCTAGCGGGAGGGCACAATGAGCAGTTCTTC
CASSQPLAGGHNEQFF
>few|TRBV6-1|TRBJ1-3|.
TGTGCCAGCAGTCGGACGGCGGGGGTTGGAAACACCATATATTTT
CASSRTAGVGNTIYF
>.|TRBV5-1|TRBJ2-7|TRBD2
TGCGCCAGCAGCTTCGGGGACTACTACGAGCAGTACTTC
CASSFGDYYEQYF
>.|TRBV5-1|TRBJ1-1|TRBD1
TGCGCCAGCAGCTCAAACAGGGGTTTAGGAACTGAAGCTTTCTTT
CASSSNRGLGTEAFF
>.|TRBV6-1|TRBJ2-5|.
TGTGCCAGCAGTGAAAGTGGTGGGGGAGAGACCCAGTACTTC
CASSESGGGETQYF
>.|TRBV4-1|TRBJ1-1|TRBD1
TGCGCCAGCAGCAGAGGGACAGGGGACACTGAAGCTTTCTTT
CASSRGTGDTEAFF
>.|TRBV2|TRBJ2-7|TRBD1
TGTGCCAGCGTGACAGGGACGGGGTACGAGCAGTACTTC
CASVTGTGYEQYF
>few|TRBV28|TRBJ2-7|TRBD2
TGTGCCAGCAGCGGGACTAGCGGGACTTTACCCTACGAGCAGTACTTC
CASSGTSGTLPYEQYF
>.|TRBV7-2|TRBJ2-5|.
TGTGCCAGCAGCTTAGATCCAGGACAAGAGACCCAGTACTTC
CASSLDPGQETQYF
>.|TRBV4-2|TRBJ2-3|.
TGTGCCAGCAGCGGACGAAGAGCAGATACGCAGTATTTT
CASSGRRADTQYF
>.|TRBV5-1|TRBJ1-1|TRBD1
TGCGCCAGCAGCACGGTTTTACAGGGGGGTACAGTAGCTTTCTTT
CASSTVLQGGTVAFF
>.|TRBV11-1|TRBJ1-1|.
TGTGCCAGCAGCTTAAACTTCATGGGGGATGAAGCTTTCTTT
CASSLNFMGDEAFF
>.|TRBV29-1|TRBJ2-2|TRBD1
TGCAGCGTTGCTACCGGGACAGGGGGGTCTGGCGGGAGGGTCACCGGGGAGCTGTTTTTT
CSVATGTGGSGGRVTGELFF
>.|TRBV11-2|TRBJ1-3|.
TGTGCCAGCAGCTTATTTGACAGGATGGCTGGAAACACCATATATTTT
CASSLFDRMAGNTIYF
>.|TRBV9|TRBJ2-3|TRBD2
TGTGCCAGCAGCGCCGGGACTAGCGGAAACACAGATACGCAGTATTTT
CASSAGTSGNTDTQYF
>many|TRBV7-9|TRBJ1-2|.
TGTGCCAGCAGCCCCGAAACAGGGTTCAACTATGGCTACACCTTC
CASSPETGFNYGYTF
>.|TRBV4-1|TRBJ2-1|TRBD2
TGCGCCAGCAGCCAAGTTGACGGGAGGGCCTTCAATGAGCAGTTCTTC
CASSQVDGRAFNEQFF
>.|TRBV9|TRBJ1-3|.
TGTGCCAGCAGCGCCGGAGGGGATACTCGGAACACCATATATTTT
CASSAGGDTRNTIYF